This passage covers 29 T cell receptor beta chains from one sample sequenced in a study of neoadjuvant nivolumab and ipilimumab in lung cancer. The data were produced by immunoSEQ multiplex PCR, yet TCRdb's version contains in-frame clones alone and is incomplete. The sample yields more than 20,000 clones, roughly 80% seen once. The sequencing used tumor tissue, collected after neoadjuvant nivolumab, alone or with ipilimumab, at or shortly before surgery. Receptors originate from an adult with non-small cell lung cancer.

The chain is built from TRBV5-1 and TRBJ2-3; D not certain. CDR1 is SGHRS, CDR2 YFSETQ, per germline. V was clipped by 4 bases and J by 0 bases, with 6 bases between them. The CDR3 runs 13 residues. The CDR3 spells CASSGHSTDTQYF. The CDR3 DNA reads TGCGCCAGCAGCGGCCATAGCACAGATACGCAGTATTTT.

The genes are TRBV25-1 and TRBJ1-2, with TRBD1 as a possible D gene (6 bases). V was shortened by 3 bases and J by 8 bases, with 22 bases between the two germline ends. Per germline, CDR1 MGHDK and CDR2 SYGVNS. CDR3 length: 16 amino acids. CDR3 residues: CASSDPPGAGVSGYTF. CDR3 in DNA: TGTGCCAGCAGTGATCCCCCCGGGGCAGGGGTAAGCGGCTACACCTTC.

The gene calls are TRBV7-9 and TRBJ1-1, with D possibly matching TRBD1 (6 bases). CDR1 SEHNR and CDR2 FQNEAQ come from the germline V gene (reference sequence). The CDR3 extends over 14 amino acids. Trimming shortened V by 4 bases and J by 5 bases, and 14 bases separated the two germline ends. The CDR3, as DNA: TGTGCCAGCAGCTCACAGGGAAAGGGGACTGAAGCTTTCTTT. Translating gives CASSSQGKGTEAFF.

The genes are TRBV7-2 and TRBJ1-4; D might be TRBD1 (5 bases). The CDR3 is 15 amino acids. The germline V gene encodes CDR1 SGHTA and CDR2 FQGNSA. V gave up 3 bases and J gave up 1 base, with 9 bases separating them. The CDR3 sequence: CASSFREGTNEKLFF. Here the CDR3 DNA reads TGTGCCAGCAGCTTCAGGGAAGGAACTAATGAAAAACTGTTTTTT.

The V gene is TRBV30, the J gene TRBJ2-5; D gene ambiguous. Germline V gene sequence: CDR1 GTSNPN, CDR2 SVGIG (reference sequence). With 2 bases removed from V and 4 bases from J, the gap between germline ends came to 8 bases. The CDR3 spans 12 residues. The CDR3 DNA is TGTGCCTGGAGTAAACTTCCAGAGACCCAGTACTTC. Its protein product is CAWSKLPETQYF.

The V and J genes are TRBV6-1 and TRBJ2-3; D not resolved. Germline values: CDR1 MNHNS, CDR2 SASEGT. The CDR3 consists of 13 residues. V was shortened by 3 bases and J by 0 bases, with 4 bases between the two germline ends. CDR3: CASSEFSTDTQYF. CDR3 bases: TGTGCCAGCAGTGAGTTTAGCACAGATACGCAGTATTTT.

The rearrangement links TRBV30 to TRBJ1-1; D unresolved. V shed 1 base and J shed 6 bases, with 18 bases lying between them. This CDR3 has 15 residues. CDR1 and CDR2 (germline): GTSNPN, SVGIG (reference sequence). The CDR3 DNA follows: TGTGCCTGGAGTGACACGCCTGGGGTTCGGGCTGAAGCTTTCTTT. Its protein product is CAWSDTPGVRAEAFF. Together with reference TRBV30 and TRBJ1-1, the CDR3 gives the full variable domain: SQTIHQWPATLVQPVGSPLSLECTVEGTSNPNLYWYRQAAGRGLQLLFYSVGIGQISSEVPQNLSASRPQDRQFILSSKKLLLSDSGFYLCAWSDTPGVRAEAFFGQGTRLTVV.

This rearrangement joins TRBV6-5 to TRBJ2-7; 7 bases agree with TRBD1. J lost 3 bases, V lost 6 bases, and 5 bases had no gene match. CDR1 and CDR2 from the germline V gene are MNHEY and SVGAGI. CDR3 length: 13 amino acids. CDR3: CASSTGTDYEQYF. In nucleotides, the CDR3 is TGTGCCAGCAGCACCGGGACAGACTACGAGCAGTACTTC.

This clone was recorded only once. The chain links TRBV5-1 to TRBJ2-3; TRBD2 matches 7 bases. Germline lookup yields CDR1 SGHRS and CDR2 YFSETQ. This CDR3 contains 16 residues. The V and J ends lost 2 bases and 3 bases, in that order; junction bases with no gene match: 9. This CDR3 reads CASSFSRERGTDTQYF. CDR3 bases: TGCGCCAGCAGCTTTTCGCGGGAGAGGGGTACAGATACGCAGTATTTT.

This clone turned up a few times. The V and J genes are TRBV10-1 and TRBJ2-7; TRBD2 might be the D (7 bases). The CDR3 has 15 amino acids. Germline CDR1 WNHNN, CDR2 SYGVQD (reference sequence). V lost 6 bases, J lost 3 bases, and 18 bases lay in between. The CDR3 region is CASSGGPLRGYEQYF. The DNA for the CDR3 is TGCGCCAGCAGCGGGGGGCCCCTCCGCGGCTACGAGCAGTACTTC.

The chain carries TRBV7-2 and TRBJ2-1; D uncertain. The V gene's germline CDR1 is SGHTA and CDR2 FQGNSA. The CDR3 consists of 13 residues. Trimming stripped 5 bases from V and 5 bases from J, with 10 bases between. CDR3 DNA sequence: TGTGCCAGCAGCACCTACACCGACAATGAGCAGTTCTTC. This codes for CASSTYTDNEQFF.

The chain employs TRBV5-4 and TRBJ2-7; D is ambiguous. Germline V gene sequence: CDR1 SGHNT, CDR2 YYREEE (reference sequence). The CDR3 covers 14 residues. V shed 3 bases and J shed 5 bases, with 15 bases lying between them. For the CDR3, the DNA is TGTGCCAGCAGCTCTCGGGCCCGATCGGACGAGCAGTACTTC. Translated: CASSSRARSDEQYF.

This chain's CDR3 is CASRTGRTDTQYF. The DNA for the CDR3 is TGCGCCAGCAGAACCGGTCGGACAGATACGCAGTATTTT. The V gene is TRBV10-2, the J gene TRBJ2-3; D not resolved. CDR3 length equals 13 residues. Germline CDR1 WSHSY, CDR2 SAAADI. Deletions cut 6 bases from V and 3 bases from J, with 10 bases between.

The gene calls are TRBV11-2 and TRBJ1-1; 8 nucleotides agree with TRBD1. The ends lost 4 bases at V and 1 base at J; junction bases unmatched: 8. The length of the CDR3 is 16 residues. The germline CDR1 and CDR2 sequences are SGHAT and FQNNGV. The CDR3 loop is CASSSTHRGGNTEAFF. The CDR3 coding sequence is TGTGCCAGCAGCTCCACCCACAGGGGGGGGAACACTGAAGCTTTCTTT.

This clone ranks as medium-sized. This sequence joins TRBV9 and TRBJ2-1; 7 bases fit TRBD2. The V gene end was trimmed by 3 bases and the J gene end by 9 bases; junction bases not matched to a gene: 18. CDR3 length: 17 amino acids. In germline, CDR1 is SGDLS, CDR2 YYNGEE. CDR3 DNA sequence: TGTGCCAGCAGCGCGGGAATGAACTCGGGCGGGAGTGGTGAGCAGTTCTTC. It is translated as CASSAGMNSGGSGEQFF.

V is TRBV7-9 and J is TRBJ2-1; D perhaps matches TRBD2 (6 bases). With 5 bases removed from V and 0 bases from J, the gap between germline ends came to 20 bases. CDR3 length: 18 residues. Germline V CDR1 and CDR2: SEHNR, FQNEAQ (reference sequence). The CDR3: CASSTEGKAPGSYNEQFF. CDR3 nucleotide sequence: TGTGCCAGCAGCACGGAGGGGAAAGCCCCCGGCTCCTACAATGAGCAGTTCTTC.

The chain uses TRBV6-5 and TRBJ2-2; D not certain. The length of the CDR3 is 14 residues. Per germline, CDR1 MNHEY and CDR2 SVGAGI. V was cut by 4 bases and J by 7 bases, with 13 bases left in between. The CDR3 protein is CASSWDYKGGELFF. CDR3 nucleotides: TGTGCCAGCAGTTGGGATTACAAGGGCGGGGAGCTGTTTTTT.

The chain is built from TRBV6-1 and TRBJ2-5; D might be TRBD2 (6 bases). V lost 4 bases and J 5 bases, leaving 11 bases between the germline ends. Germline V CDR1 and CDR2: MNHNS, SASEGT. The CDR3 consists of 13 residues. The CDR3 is CASSVLGGETQYF. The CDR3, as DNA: TGTGCCAGCAGTGTTTTGGGGGGTGAGACCCAGTACTTC.

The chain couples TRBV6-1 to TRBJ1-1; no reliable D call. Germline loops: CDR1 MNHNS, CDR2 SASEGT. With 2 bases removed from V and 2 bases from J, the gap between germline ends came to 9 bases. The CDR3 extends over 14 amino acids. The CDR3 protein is CASSEQAINTEAFF. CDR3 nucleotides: TGTGCCAGCAGTGAACAGGCTATAAACACTGAAGCTTTCTTT.

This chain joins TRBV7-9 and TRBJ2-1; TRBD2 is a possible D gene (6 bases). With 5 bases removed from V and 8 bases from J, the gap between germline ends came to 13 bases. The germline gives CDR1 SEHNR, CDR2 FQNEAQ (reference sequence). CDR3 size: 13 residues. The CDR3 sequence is CASSRGLGDEQFF. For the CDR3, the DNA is TGTGCCAGCAGCCGGGGACTTGGAGATGAGCAGTTCTTC. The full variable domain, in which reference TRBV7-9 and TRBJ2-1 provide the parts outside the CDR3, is DTGVSQNPRHKITKRGQNVTFRCDPISEHNRLYWYRQTLGQGPEFLTYFQNEAQLEKSRLLSDRFSAERPKGSFSTLEIQRTEQGDSAMYLCASSRGLGDEQFFGPGTRLTVL.

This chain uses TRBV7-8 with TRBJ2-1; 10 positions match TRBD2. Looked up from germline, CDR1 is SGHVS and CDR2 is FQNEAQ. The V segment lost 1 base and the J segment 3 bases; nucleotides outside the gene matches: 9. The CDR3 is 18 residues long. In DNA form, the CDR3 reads TGTGCCAGCAGCTTAGGTCCTAGCGGGAGAACCGGCTACAATGAGCAGTTCTTC. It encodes CASSLGPSGRTGYNEQFF.

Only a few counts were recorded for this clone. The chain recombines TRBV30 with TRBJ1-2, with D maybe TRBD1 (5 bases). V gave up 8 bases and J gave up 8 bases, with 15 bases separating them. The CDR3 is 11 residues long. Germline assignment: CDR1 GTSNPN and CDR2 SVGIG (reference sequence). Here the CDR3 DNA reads TGTGCCGTCTGGGAGGGGAGAGGCTACACCTTC. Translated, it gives CAVWEGRGYTF.

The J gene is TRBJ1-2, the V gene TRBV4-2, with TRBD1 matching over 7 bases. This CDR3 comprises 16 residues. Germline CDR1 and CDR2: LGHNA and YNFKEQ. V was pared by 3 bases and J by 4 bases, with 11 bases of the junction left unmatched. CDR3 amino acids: CASSQGTGEGGYGYTF. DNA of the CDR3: TGTGCCAGCAGCCAGGGCACAGGGGAAGGGGGCTATGGCTACACCTTC.

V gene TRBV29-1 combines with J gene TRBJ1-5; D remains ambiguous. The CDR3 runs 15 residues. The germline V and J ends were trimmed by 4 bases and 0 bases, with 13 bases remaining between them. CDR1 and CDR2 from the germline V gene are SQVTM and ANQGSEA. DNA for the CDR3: TGCAGCGTTGGAAGTTCAGGCCATAGCAATCAGCCCCAGCATTTT. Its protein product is CSVGSSGHSNQPQHF.

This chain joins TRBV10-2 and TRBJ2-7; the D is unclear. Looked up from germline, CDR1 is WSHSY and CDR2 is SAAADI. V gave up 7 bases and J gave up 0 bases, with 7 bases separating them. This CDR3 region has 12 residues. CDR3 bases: TGCGCCAGCACCTCCGCCTCCTACGAGCAGTACTTC. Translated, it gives CASTSASYEQYF.

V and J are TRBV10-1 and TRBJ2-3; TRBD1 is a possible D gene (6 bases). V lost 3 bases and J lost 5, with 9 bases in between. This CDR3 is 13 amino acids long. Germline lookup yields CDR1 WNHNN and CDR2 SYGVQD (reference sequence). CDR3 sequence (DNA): TGCGCCAGCAGTGACCAGGGGAGAGATACGCAGTATTTT. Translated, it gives CASSDQGRDTQYF.

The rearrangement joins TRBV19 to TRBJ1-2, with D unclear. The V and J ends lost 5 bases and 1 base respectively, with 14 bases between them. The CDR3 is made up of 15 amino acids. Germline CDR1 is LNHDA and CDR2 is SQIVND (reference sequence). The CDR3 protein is CASSLMTVGNYGYTF. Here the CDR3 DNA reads TGTGCCAGTAGTCTAATGACTGTGGGTAACTATGGCTACACCTTC.

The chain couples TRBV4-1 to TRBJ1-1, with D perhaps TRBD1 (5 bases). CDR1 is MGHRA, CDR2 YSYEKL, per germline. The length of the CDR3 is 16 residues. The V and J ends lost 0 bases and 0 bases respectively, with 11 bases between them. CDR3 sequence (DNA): TGCGCCAGCAGCCAAGATCGCGACAGCTTGAACACTGAAGCTTTCTTT. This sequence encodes CASSQDRDSLNTEAFF.

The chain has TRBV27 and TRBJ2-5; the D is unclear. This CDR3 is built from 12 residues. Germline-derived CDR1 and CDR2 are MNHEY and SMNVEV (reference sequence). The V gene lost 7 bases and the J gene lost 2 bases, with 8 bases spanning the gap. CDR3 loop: CASTRQQETQYF. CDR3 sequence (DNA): TGTGCCAGCACACGGCAGCAAGAGACCCAGTACTTC.